This T cell receptor (beta chain) was sequenced for a study of OX40 agonist ivuxolimab in advanced cancers. General study findings and limits: Clonal expansion was seen in CD4+ and CD8+ blood T cells by week 6 at 0.1 to 3.0 mg/kg.

Germline trimming cut 3 bases from V and 3 bases from J; bases unmatched to any gene: 5. Germline CDR1 LGHNA, CDR2 YNFKEQ. The CDR3 has 14 amino acids. Libraries were prepared by immunoSEQ multiplex PCR; TCRdb keeps only in-frame clonotypes and omits some of them. The table includes around 62,000 clones, about nine tenths detected once. Notes on this clone: What it binds is unknown.

The starting material was CD4+ or CD8+ T cells sorted from blood, obtained in a trial of the OX40 agonist ivuxolimab. This TCR came from an adult with an advanced solid tumor such as melanoma, head and neck, liver or kidney cancer. This chain links TRBV4-2 with TRBJ2-7; 7 nucleotides line up with TRBD2. The CDR3 nucleotides read TGTGCCAGCAGCCAGGGGGACTACAACTACGAGCAGTACTTC. This gives the protein CASSQGDYNYEQYF.